Presented here are 20 T cell receptor beta chains from one specimen sequenced in a study of graft-versus-host responses after intestinal transplantation. No antigen is known for these receptors. Sequenced by immunoSEQ multiplex PCR; TCRdb stores in-frame clones only, minus some. The data contain around 40,000 clones, about 95% of them seen just once; the ten biggest clones take up around 0.53%. The input for sequencing was unstimulated CD8+ T cells sorted from spleen or lymph node cells, taken before transplant. The receptor set was obtained from a human donor who was the organ donor for an intestinal transplant.

The rearrangement links TRBV6-1 to TRBJ2-3; no definite D call. CDR1 is MNHNS and CDR2 is SASEGT in the germline V gene. Trimming removed 2 bases from V and 4 bases from J, with 4 bases in between. The CDR3 runs to 12 residues. CDR3 region: CASSEPADTQYF. CDR3 nucleotides: TGTGCCAGCAGTGAACCAGCAGATACGCAGTATTTT.

The V call is TRBV13, the J call TRBJ1-2, with no clear D. CDR1 is PRHDT and CDR2 is FYEKMQ in the germline V gene (reference sequence). CDR3 size: 14 residues. The V and J ends lost 0 bases and 0 bases respectively, with 5 bases between them. The CDR3 spells CASSLGATNYGYTF. The CDR3 coding sequence is TGTGCCAGCAGCTTAGGCGCGACTAACTATGGCTACACCTTC.

This chain uses TRBV11-2 with TRBJ2-7; no reliable D call. Germline CDR1 is SGHAT and CDR2 is FQNNGV. The CDR3 loop spans 13 amino acids. The germline V and J ends were trimmed by 1 base and 1 base, with 5 bases remaining between them. The CDR3 sequence: CASSLGASYEQYF. The CDR3 DNA reads TGTGCCAGCAGCTTAGGGGCGTCCTACGAGCAGTACTTC.

V is TRBV19 and J is TRBJ1-4; D might be TRBD1 (5 bases). Deletions cut 10 bases from V and 2 bases from J, with 17 bases between. Germline CDR1 LNHDA, CDR2 SQIVND (reference sequence). This CDR3 has 15 residues. The DNA of the CDR3 is TGTGCCACCGCTTCGCAGGGTCGGACTAATGAAAAACTGTTTTTT. Amino acid sequence: CATASQGRTNEKLFF. The full variable domain, completed using reference TRBV19 and TRBJ1-4, is DGGITQSPKYLFRKEGQNVTLSCEQNLNHDAMYWYRQDPGQGLRLIYYSQIVNDFQKGDIAEGYSVSREKKESFPLTVTSAQKNPTAFYLCATASQGRTNEKLFFGSGTQLSVL.

The rearrangement uses TRBV4-3 and TRBJ2-2, with D tentatively TRBD2 (7 bases). V was cut by 0 bases and J by 5 bases, with 19 bases left in between. The CDR3 contains 18 residues. Germline V CDR1 and CDR2: LGHNA, YSLEER. CDR3 sequence (DNA): TGCGCCAGCAGCCAAGAGGGGGGGCGCCGATCGAGAACCGGGGAGCTGTTTTTT. This sequence encodes CASSQEGGRRSRTGELFF.

The chain joins TRBV7-8 to TRBJ2-3; D uncertain. Trimming shortened V by 7 bases and J by 4 bases, and 15 bases separated the two germline ends. The length of the CDR3 is 14 residues. From germline, CDR1 is SGHVS and CDR2 FQNEAQ. Written as DNA, the CDR3 is TGTGCCAGCACCTACTACTTTGGGGCAGATACGCAGTATTTT. Residues: CASTYYFGADTQYF.

This chain connects TRBV9 to TRBJ2-5; 9 bases are a match to TRBD1. V gave up 3 bases and J gave up 5 bases; unmatched junction bases: 5. The germline V gene encodes CDR1 SGDLS and CDR2 YYNGEE. The CDR3 runs to 14 residues. For the CDR3, the DNA is TGTGCCAGCAGCGCCGGGACAGGGTTGGAGACCCAGTACTTC. Residues: CASSAGTGLETQYF.

The chain joins TRBV7-9 to TRBJ2-5; TRBD1 might be the D (6 bases). The CDR3 length is 17 residues. Trimming cost V 1 base and J 6 bases, with 21 bases left between them. The V gene's germline CDR1 is SEHNR and CDR2 FQNEAQ (reference sequence). DNA for the CDR3: TGTGCCAGCAGCTTAGGGCCTACAGGGCAGGTCAAGCAGACCCAGTACTTC. Translation: CASSLGPTGQVKQTQYF.

The CDR3 loop is CASSLEGPNTEAFF. CDR3 nucleotides: TGCGCCAGCAGCTTGGAAGGTCCGAACACTGAAGCTTTCTTT. The gene calls are TRBV5-1 and TRBJ1-1, with D unresolved. This CDR3 spans 14 amino acids. Germline loops: CDR1 SGHRS, CDR2 YFSETQ. Trimming removed 0 bases from V and 1 base from J, with 7 bases in between.

The rearrangement links TRBV27 to TRBJ1-5; no reliable D call. Looked up from germline, CDR1 is MNHEY and CDR2 is SMNVEV (reference sequence). The length of the CDR3 is 14 residues. V was clipped by 7 bases and J by 0 bases, with 10 bases between them. The CDR3 protein is CASKDSDSNQPQHF. CDR3 in DNA: TGTGCCAGCAAAGATTCAGATAGCAATCAGCCCCAGCATTTT.

V and J are TRBV11-2 and TRBJ2-7; 7 bases agree with TRBD2. V shed 3 bases, J shed 2 bases, and the junction held 4 bases outside the gene matches. CDR1 is SGHAT, CDR2 FQNNGV, per germline. The CDR3 is 14 residues long. DNA for the CDR3: TGTGCCAGCAGCTTCGAAGCGGGGCCCTACGAGCAGTACTTC. Translated, it gives CASSFEAGPYEQYF.

This chain uses TRBV5-4 with TRBJ1-3, with D unclear. Per germline, CDR1 SGHNT and CDR2 YYREEE (reference sequence). The CDR3 extends over 13 amino acids. Trimming cost V 4 bases and J 16 bases, with 21 bases left between them. The CDR3 nucleotides are TGTGCCAGCAGCGCAACCAAGGGCGGGGAAATCTATTTT. Translation: CASSATKGGEIYF.

V is TRBV6-1 and J is TRBJ2-7, with TRBD1 as a possible D gene (5 bases). Germline-derived CDR1 and CDR2 are MNHNS and SASEGT. V lost 2 bases, J lost 3 bases, and 14 bases lay in between. There are 15 residues in the CDR3. CDR3 amino acids: CASSEWTSTNYEQYF. In DNA form, the CDR3 reads TGTGCCAGCAGTGAATGGACAAGCACGAACTACGAGCAGTACTTC.

This chain connects TRBV4-1 to TRBJ2-3; D not resolved. The CDR3 is 12 residues long. Germline CDR1 MGHRA, CDR2 YSYEKL. Trimming took 4 bases from V and 0 from J, leaving 2 bases between them. The CDR3 loop reads CASSLSTDTQYF. The CDR3 DNA is TGCGCCAGCAGCCTTAGCACAGATACGCAGTATTTT.

The V gene is TRBV27, the J gene TRBJ2-3; D gene uncertain. The V end lost 3 bases, the J end lost 5 bases, and 6 bases lay between the germline ends. The CDR3 is made up of 12 amino acids. Germline assignment: CDR1 MNHEY and CDR2 SMNVEV (reference sequence). The CDR3 coding sequence is TGTGCCAGCAGTTTCTCCGGAGATACGCAGTATTTT. Translated: CASSFSGDTQYF.

This chain uses TRBV4-1 with TRBJ2-7, with unresolved D. With 0 bases removed from V and 2 bases from J, the gap between germline ends came to 14 bases. CDR1 MGHRA and CDR2 YSYEKL come from the germline V gene. This CDR3 region has 16 residues. This CDR3 reads CASSQDPITPTYEQYF. In DNA, the CDR3 is TGCGCCAGCAGCCAAGATCCGATTACCCCAACCTACGAGCAGTACTTC.

The CDR3 nucleotides read TGTGCCAGCAGCTCCGGGACAGGGGATTCCGGGGAGCTGTTTTTT. The encoded protein is CASSSGTGDSGELFF. This chain connects TRBV6-4 to TRBJ2-2, with TRBD1 matching 10 bases. This CDR3 is built from 15 residues. CDR1 is MRHNA and CDR2 is SNTAGT in the germline V gene. V shed 6 bases, J shed 6 bases, and the junction held 7 bases outside the gene matches.

V gene TRBV7-2 combines with J gene TRBJ2-7, with a weak D call TRBD1 (5 bases). This CDR3 spans 13 amino acids. Deletions cut 2 bases from V and 3 bases from J, with 8 bases between. CDR1 and CDR2 (germline): SGHTA, FQGNSA. CDR3 coding DNA: TGTGCCAGCAGCTTAATAGGGGACTACGAGCAGTACTTC. It codes for CASSLIGDYEQYF.

The chain has TRBV7-6 and TRBJ2-5; TRBD2 is a possible D gene (5 bases). V gave up 5 bases and J gave up 6 bases, with 16 bases separating them. The germline CDR1 and CDR2 sequences are SGHVS and FNYEAQ. CDR3 length: 14 residues. CDR3 in amino acids: CASSPFPREQTQYF. In DNA, the CDR3 is TGTGCCAGCAGCCCTTTCCCGAGGGAGCAGACCCAGTACTTC.

The V gene is TRBV19, the J gene TRBJ2-7, with 7 bases that match TRBD2. Germline V gene data show CDR1 as LNHDA and CDR2 as SQIVND (reference sequence). Unmatched junction bases numbered 13, after V lost 6 bases and J lost 2 bases. The CDR3 sequence is 16 residues long. The CDR3 DNA reads TGTGCCAGTAGCCCTGGAGCGGGGCCTATACCCTACGAGCAGTACTTC. Translating gives CASSPGAGPIPYEQYF.